This T cell receptor beta chain was recovered during a study of cytomegalovirus exposure and HLA in healthy donors. General study results and limits: In a later analysis, TCR beta V- and J-gene trimming showed a link to a missense DCLRE1C variant. There were around 160 TCR beta chains listed as cytomegalovirus-associated.

CDR3 length equals 16 residues. J gave up 0 bases and V 5 bases, and 9 bases lay outside the gene matches. Per germline, CDR1 MNHEY and CDR2 SMNVEV (reference sequence). Use of 60 Vbeta and 13 Jbeta primers characterized the PCR. The protocol was immunoSEQ multiplex PCR, while the TCRdb copy is restricted to in-frame clones and leaves out a portion. Here the sample spans around 150,000 clones, 75% to 85% being singletons. Turning to this clone: Its specificity is not known.

The sample consisted of PBMCs. The TCR originated in a woman aged 40 to 50 in good health and CMV-seronegative. The rearrangement links TRBV27 to TRBJ2-7; TRBD1 agrees at 8 bases. CDR3 protein: CASSPRGTGYSYEQYF. The CDR3 region has the DNA TGTGCCAGCAGTCCCCGAGGGACAGGTTACTCCTACGAGCAGTACTTC.